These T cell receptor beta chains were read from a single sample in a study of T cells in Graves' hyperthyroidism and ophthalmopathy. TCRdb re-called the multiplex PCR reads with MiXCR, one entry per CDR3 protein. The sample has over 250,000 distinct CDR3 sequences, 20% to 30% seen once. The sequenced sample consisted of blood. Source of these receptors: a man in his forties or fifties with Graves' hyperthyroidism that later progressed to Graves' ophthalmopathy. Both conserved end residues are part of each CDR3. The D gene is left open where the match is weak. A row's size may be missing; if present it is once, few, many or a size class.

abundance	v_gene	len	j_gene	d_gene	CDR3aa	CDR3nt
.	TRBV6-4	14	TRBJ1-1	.	CASSVRHLNTEAFF	TGTGCCAGCAGTGTTAGACACTTGAACACTGAAGCTTTCTTT
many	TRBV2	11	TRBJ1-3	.	CASSGGNTIYF	TGTGCCAGCAGTGGGGGAAACACCATATATTTT
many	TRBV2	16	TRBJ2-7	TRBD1	CASISLPGQGIYEQYF	TGTGCCAGCATCTCCCTCCCGGGACAGGGTATCTACGAGCAGTACTTC
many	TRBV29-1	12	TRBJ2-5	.	CSVEVNQETQYF	TGCAGCGTTGAGGTGAATCAAGAGACCCAGTACTTC
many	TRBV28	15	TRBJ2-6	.	CASNTPSSGANVLTF	TGTGCCAGCAACACCCCTAGCTCTGGGGCCAACGTCCTGACTTTC
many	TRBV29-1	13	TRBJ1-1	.	CSVEDYLNTEAFF	TGCAGCGTCGAGGACTACTTGAACACTGAAGCTTTCTTT
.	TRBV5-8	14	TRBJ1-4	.	CASSFGTGVEKLFF	TGTGCCAGCAGCTTCGGGACGGGGGTTGAAAAACTGTTTTTT
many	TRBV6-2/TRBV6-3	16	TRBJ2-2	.	CASTPPSAGYAGELFF	TGTGCCAGCACCCCACCGAGCGCGGGATACGCCGGGGAGCTGTTTTTT
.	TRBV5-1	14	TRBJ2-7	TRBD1	CASRRNRGDYEQYF	TGCGCCAGCAGAAGGAACAGGGGCGATTACGAGCAGTACTTC
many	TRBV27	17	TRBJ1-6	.	CASSLRSRVLDNSPLHF	TGTGCCAGCAGTTTAAGATCCAGGGTATTGGATAATTCACCCCTCCACTTT
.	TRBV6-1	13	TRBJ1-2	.	CASSADSLYGYTF	TGTGCCAGCAGCGCGGACAGCTTATATGGCTACACCTTC
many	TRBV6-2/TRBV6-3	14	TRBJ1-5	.	CASSYSHLRQPQHF	TGTGCCAGCAGTTACTCGCACCTACGACAGCCCCAGCATTTT